The T cell receptor beta chain under discussion was sequenced for a study of technical replicates of blood from a few donors. Method: immunoSEQ multiplex PCR; TCRdb's copy keeps in-frame clones and lacks some. The sample includes tens of thousands of clones, around 97% of them seen just once. The CDR3 length is 14 residues. V lost 4 bases, J lost 0 bases, and 8 bases lay in between. Germline V gene lookup returns CDR1 SNHLY and CDR2 FYNNEI. This clone is a singleton in its sample. The rearrangement joins TRBV2 to TRBJ2-3; a possible D gene is TRBD1 (6 bases). The receptor was derived from a human donor in good health. The sample taken for sequencing was T cells isolated from PBMCs. Written as DNA, the CDR3 is TGTGCCAGCAGTGGACAGGTTAGCACAGATACGCAGTATTTT. It codes for CASSGQVSTDTQYF.